The 8 T cell receptor beta chains below come from one sample, sequenced in a study of cytomegalovirus exposure and HLA in healthy donors (dated by TCRdb to about 2017). The library was built by means of the immunoSEQ multiplex PCR assay. A mixture of 60 forward primers for TCR Vbeta segments and 13 reverse primers for TCR Jbeta segments was used in the multiplex PCR. TCRdb's version of the immuneACCESS table is confined to in-frame rearrangements and falls short of the full clone set. An unresolved V gene accounts for under half of the shortfall where checked; the remainder is of unknown origin. The sample includes some 150,000 clones, with roughly 80% observed a single time. The ten largest account for 3.5% to 5.5% of the sample. The sequencing input was PBMCs. All receptors derive from a woman aged 40 to 50 in good health and CMV-seropositive.

CDR3 residues: CASSPRPGQGRNTNEKLFF. CDR3 sequence (DNA): TGTGCCAGCTCACCGCGACCGGGACAGGGAAGGAACACGAATGAAAAACTGTTTTTT. The gene calls are TRBV18 and TRBJ1-4; 9 positions match TRBD1. V shed 3 bases, J shed 5 bases, and the junction held 16 bases outside the gene matches. This CDR3 comprises 19 residues. Germline V gene lookup returns CDR1 KGHSH and CDR2 LQKENI.

The J gene is TRBJ2-1, the V gene TRBV7-9, with a tentative D call TRBD1 (5 bases). The V gene lost 6 bases and the J gene lost 0 bases, with 12 bases spanning the gap. The length of the CDR3 is 15 residues. Per the germline V gene, CDR1 is SEHNR and CDR2 is FQNEAQ (reference sequence). CDR3 in DNA: TGTGCCAGCAGTCCCCAGGGAAGCTCCTACAATGAGCAGTTCTTC. Translating gives CASSPQGSSYNEQFF. Based on the CDR3 plus reference TRBV7-9 and TRBJ2-1, the full variable domain is DTGVSQNPRHKITKRGQNVTFRCDPISEHNRLYWYRQTLGQGPEFLTYFQNEAQLEKSRLLSDRFSAERPKGSFSTLEIQRTEQGDSAMYLCASSPQGSSYNEQFFGPGTRLTVL.

V gene TRBV9 combines with J gene TRBJ1-2, with TRBD1 matching over 7 bases. The CDR3 length is 13 residues. Germline values: CDR1 SGDLS, CDR2 YYNGEE. Losses at the gene ends were 0 bases for V and 12 bases for J; bases not matched to a gene: 8. The CDR3 here is CASSVGNRGINTF. The CDR3 DNA follows: TGTGCCAGCAGCGTAGGAAACAGGGGAATCAACACCTTC.

This clone has a handful of counts. The junction shows a germline mismatch at one end, possibly a read error. The chain is built from TRBV7-9 and TRBJ1-1; 7 bases line up with TRBD1. CDR3 length: 13 residues. Germline CDR1 is SEHNR and CDR2 is FQNEAQ (reference sequence). The CDR3 here is CSSSRQGSTEAFF. CDR3 DNA: TGTTCCAGCAGCCGACAGGGTTCCACTGAAGCTTTCTTT. The whole variable domain, remainder taken from reference TRBV7-9 and TRBJ1-1, is DTGVSQNPRHKITKRGQNVTFRCDPISEHNRLYWYRQTLGQGPEFLTYFQNEAQLEKSRLLSDRFSAERPKGSFSTLEIQRTEQGDSAMYLCSSSRQGSTEAFFGQGTRLTVV.

V usage is TRBV15 and J usage is TRBJ2-7, with D hard to call. Germline-derived CDR1 and CDR2 are LNHNV and YYDKDF (reference sequence). The CDR3 is 13 amino acids. The V and J ends lost 0 bases and 2 bases respectively, with 5 bases between them. The CDR3 is CATSRDQTYEQYF. As DNA, the CDR3 is TGTGCCACCAGCAGAGACCAGACCTACGAGCAGTACTTC.

This chain links TRBV5-1 with TRBJ2-1; 12 nucleotides agree with TRBD2. The CDR3 is 15 residues long. The germline V gene has CDR1 SGHRS and CDR2 YFSETQ. Losses at the gene ends were 4 bases for V and 3 bases for J; bases not matched to a gene: 2. The CDR3 DNA sequence: TGCGCCAGCAGCCTGGGACTAGCGGGCTACAATGAGCAGTTCTTC. This codes for CASSLGLAGYNEQFF. Looking up the rest from reference TRBV5-1 and TRBJ2-1 gives the full variable domain: KAGVTQTPRYLIKTRGQQVTLSCSPISGHRSVSWYQQTPGQGLQFLFEYFSETQRNKGNFPGRFSGRQFSNSRSEMNVSTLELGDSALYLCASSLGLAGYNEQFFGPGTRLTVL.

V gene TRBV5-1 combines with J gene TRBJ2-5, with TRBD2 matching 11 bases. The CDR3 length is 16 residues. Germline V gene data show CDR1 as SGHRS and CDR2 as YFSETQ. V lost 6 bases and J lost 0; bases outside the gene matches: 7. The DNA for the CDR3 is TGCGCCAGCACCATTGGGACTAGCGGAAACCAAGAGACCCAGTACTTC. It yields the protein CASTIGTSGNQETQYF.

V usage is TRBV19 and J usage is TRBJ1-5; TRBD1 is a possible D gene (6 bases). This CDR3 comprises 15 residues. V dropped 3 bases and J dropped 4 bases, with 13 bases sitting between them. Germline values: CDR1 LNHDA, CDR2 SQIVND (reference sequence). CDR3 sequence: CASSIIARGNQPQHF. The CDR3, as DNA: TGTGCCAGTAGTATCATTGCCAGGGGAAATCAGCCCCAGCATTTT.